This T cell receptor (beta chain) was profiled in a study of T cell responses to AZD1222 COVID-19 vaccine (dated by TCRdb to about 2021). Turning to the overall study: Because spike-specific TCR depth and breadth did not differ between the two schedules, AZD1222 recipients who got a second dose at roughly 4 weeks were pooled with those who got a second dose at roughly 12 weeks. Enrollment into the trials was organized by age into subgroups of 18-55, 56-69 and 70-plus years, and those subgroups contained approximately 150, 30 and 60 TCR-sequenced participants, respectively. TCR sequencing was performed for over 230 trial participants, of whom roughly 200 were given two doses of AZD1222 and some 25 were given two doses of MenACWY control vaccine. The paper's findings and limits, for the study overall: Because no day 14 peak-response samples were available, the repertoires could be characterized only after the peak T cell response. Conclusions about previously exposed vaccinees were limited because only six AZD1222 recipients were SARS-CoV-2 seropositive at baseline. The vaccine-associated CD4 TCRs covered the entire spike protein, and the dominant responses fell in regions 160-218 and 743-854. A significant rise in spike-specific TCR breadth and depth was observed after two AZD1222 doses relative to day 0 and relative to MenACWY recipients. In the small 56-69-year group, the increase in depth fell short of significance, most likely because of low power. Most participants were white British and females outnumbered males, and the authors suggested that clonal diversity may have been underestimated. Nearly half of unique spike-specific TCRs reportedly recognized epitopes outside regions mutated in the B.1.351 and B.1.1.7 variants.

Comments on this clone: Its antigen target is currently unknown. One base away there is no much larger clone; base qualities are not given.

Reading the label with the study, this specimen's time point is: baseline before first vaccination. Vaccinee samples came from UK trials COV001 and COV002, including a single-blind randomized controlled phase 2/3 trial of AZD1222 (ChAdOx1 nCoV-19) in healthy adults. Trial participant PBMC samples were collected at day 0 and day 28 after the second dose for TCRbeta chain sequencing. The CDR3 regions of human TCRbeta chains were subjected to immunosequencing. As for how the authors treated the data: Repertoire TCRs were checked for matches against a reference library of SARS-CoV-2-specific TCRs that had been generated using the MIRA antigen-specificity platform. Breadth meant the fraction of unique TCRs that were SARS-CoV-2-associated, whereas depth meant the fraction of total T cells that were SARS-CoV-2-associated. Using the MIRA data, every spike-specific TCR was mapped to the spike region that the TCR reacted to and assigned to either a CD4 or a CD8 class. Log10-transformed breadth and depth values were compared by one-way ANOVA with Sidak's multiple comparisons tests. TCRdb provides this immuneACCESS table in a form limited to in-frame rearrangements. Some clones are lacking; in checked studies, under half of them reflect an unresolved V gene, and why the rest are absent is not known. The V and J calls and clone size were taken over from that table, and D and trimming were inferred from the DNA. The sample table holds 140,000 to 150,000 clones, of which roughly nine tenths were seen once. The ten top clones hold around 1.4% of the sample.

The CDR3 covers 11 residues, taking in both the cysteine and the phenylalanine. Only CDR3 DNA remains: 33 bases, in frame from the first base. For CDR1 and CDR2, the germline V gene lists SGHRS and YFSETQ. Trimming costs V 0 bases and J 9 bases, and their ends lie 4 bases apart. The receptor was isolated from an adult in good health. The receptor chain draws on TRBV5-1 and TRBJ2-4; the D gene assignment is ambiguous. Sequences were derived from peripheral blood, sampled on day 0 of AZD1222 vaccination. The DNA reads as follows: TGCGCCAGCAGCTTGGCCGGCATTCAGTACTTC. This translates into CASSLAGIQYF.